The 20 T cell receptor beta chains in this list originate from one sample, sequenced in a study of blood T cell repertoires in COVID-19. Assay used: immunoSEQ multiplex PCR; TCRdb lists only in-frame clones, some missing. The sample contains more than 85,000 clones, more than 90% of which appear only once. The source material was peripheral blood. The receptors derive from a man between 60 and 70 years old with acute or convalescent COVID-19.

This sequence joins TRBV24-1 and TRBJ2-1; 11 bases are shared with TRBD2. CDR3 length equals 15 residues. With 6 bases clipped from V and 6 bases from J, the junction kept 6 bases outside the gene matches. CDR1 KGHDR and CDR2 SFDVKD come from the germline V gene. Here the CDR3 reads CATSSPSGRLNEQFF. As DNA, the CDR3 is TGTGCCACCAGTAGCCCTAGCGGGAGGCTCAATGAGCAGTTCTTC.

The CDR3 nucleotides are TGTGCCAGTAGTATGGGCAGGGGGCGAGATCAGCCCCAGCATTTT. It encodes CASSMGRGRDQPQHF. The V call is TRBV19, the J call TRBJ1-5, with 8 bases matching TRBD1. The V gene end was trimmed by 3 bases and the J gene end by 5 bases; junction bases not matched to a gene: 6. CDR1 is LNHDA and CDR2 is SQIVND in the germline V gene (reference sequence). The length of the CDR3 is 15 residues.

The rearrangement links TRBV4-3 to TRBJ1-2, with 7 bases aligning to TRBD1. The V gene end was trimmed by 4 bases and the J gene end by 3 bases; junction bases not matched to a gene: 5. Germline values: CDR1 LGHNA, CDR2 YSLEER. This CDR3 contains 14 residues. CDR3 DNA sequence: TGCGCCAGCAGCCCGCAGGGGGGCCACTATGGCTACACCTTC. It codes for CASSPQGGHYGYTF.

On this clone: The same CDR3 can be traced to other DNA sequences in this sample. The V call is TRBV18, the J call TRBJ1-1; tentatively, D is TRBD1 (6 bases). The V and J ends lost 3 bases and 8 bases respectively, with 7 bases between them. From germline, CDR1 is KGHSH and CDR2 LQKENI. The CDR3 is made up of 11 amino acids. CDR3 nucleotides: TGTGCCAGCTCACCGGACAGAGAAGCTTTCTTT. Encoded protein: CASSPDREAFF.

This chain links TRBV7-9 with TRBJ1-5, with D hard to call. CDR3 length equals 13 residues. From germline, CDR1 is SEHNR and CDR2 FQNEAQ (reference sequence). Trimming took off 3 bases at V and 4 bases at J, with 7 bases between the two ends. This chain's CDR3 is CASSFGPNQPQHF. The CDR3 coding sequence is TGTGCCAGCAGCTTTGGGCCGAATCAGCCCCAGCATTTT. Using reference TRBV7-9 and TRBJ1-5 for the parts outside the CDR3, the full variable domain is DTGVSQNPRHKITKRGQNVTFRCDPISEHNRLYWYRQTLGQGPEFLTYFQNEAQLEKSRLLSDRFSAERPKGSFSTLEIQRTEQGDSAMYLCASSFGPNQPQHFGDGTRLSIL.

The chain recombines TRBV9 with TRBJ2-7, with 7 bases that match TRBD2. The CDR3 has 16 residues. The germline CDR1 and CDR2 sequences are SGDLS and YYNGEE. V shed 2 bases and J 6 bases; nucleotides not matched to a gene: 14. CDR3 sequence: CASSVLEWEGPSEQYF. CDR3 DNA: TGTGCCAGCAGCGTGCTGGAATGGGAGGGGCCCAGCGAGCAGTACTTC. Together with reference TRBV9 and TRBJ2-7, the CDR3 gives the full variable domain: DSGVTQTPKHLITATGQRVTLRCSPRSGDLSVYWYQQSLDQGLQFLIQYYNGEERAKGNILERFSAQQFPDLHSELNLSSLELGDSALYFCASSVLEWEGPSEQYFGPGTRLTVT.

The V and J genes are TRBV27 and TRBJ2-3; D is undetermined. The V gene's germline CDR1 is MNHEY and CDR2 SMNVEV (reference sequence). This CDR3 contains 12 residues. Trimming took off 6 bases at V and 6 bases at J, with 10 bases between the two ends. The DNA of the CDR3 is TGTGCCAGCAGCCGGTCGAGGGATACGCAGTATTTT. Translating gives CASSRSRDTQYF.

This clone was recorded a few times. This sequence joins TRBV28 and TRBJ2-5; 13 nucleotides line up with TRBD2. The germline V gene encodes CDR1 MDHEN and CDR2 SYDVKM. The junction had 10 bases not matched to a gene; V was cut back by 7 bases and J by 5 bases. The CDR3 length is 16 residues. CDR3 coding DNA: TGTGCCAGCATACTAGCGGGAGGGGTAGGTGCGGAGACCCAGTACTTC. It translates to CASILAGGVGAETQYF.

The chain employs TRBV7-6 and TRBJ1-2; D possibly corresponds to TRBD1 (6 bases). V lost 2 bases and J 4 bases, leaving 11 bases between the germline ends. The germline V gene encodes CDR1 SGHVS and CDR2 FNYEAQ. This CDR3 contains 14 residues. The CDR3 DNA follows: TGTGCCAGCAGCTTATCAGGGGCGAGCTATGGCTACACCTTC. Protein sequence: CASSLSGASYGYTF. The full variable domain, its missing parts supplied by reference TRBV7-6 and TRBJ1-2, is GAGVSQSPRYKVTKRGQDVALRCDPISGHVSLYWYRQALGQGPEFLTYFNYEAQQDKSGLPNDRFSAERPEGSISTLTIQRTEQRDSAMYRCASSLSGASYGYTFGSGTRLTVV.

The rearrangement links TRBV6-5 to TRBJ1-1; 9 nucleotides agree with TRBD1. Germline CDR1 MNHEY, CDR2 SVGAGI. J gave up 4 bases and V 5 bases, and 5 bases lay outside the gene matches. The CDR3 is 14 residues long. For the CDR3, the DNA is TGTGCCAGCAGTCCCTGGGACAGGGTCACTGAAGCTTTCTTT. Protein sequence: CASSPWDRVTEAFF.

The V call is TRBV9, the J call TRBJ2-2, with a weak D call TRBD1 (5 bases). Germline CDR1 and CDR2: SGDLS and YYNGEE. The V end was cut by 3 bases, the J end by 3 bases, with 15 bases between. This CDR3 region has 16 residues. The CDR3: CASSARIGADTGELFF. The CDR3 DNA is TGTGCCAGCAGCGCGAGGATTGGGGCAGACACCGGGGAGCTGTTTTTT.

The chain links TRBV4-1 to TRBJ2-1; 11 bases align to TRBD2. Germline V gene sequence: CDR1 MGHRA, CDR2 YSYEKL. The CDR3 length is 15 residues. V trimming: 5 bases; J trimming: 13 bases; junction bases outside the gene matches: 13. The chain's CDR3 is CASSTGTSGTPPQFF. The CDR3 bases are TGCGCCAGCAGCACCGGGACTAGCGGAACACCTCCCCAGTTCTTC.

The rearrangement joins TRBV30 to TRBJ2-2, with D possibly being TRBD1 (7 bases). Deletions cut 4 bases from V and 5 bases from J, with 20 bases between. The germline gives CDR1 GTSNPN, CDR2 SVGIG (reference sequence). This CDR3 has 16 residues. DNA for the CDR3: TGTGCCTGGACAAGGATGGGACCAGGGGGGACCGGGGAGCTGTTTTTT. Amino acids: CAWTRMGPGGTGELFF.

The chain employs TRBV6-5 and TRBJ2-3; TRBD1 might be the D (5 bases). This CDR3 contains 16 residues. The V gene's germline CDR1 is MNHEY and CDR2 SVGAGI. Trimming removed 0 bases at V and 6 bases at J, with 16 bases between. CDR3 loop: CASSYSPQGSSDTQYF. The CDR3 DNA follows: TGTGCCAGCAGTTACTCCCCCCAGGGTTCCTCGGATACGCAGTATTTT.

The chain combines TRBV7-2 with TRBJ2-2; maybe TRBD1 (5 bases). The CDR3 sequence is 15 residues long. Germline lookup yields CDR1 SGHTA and CDR2 FQGNSA. V dropped 2 bases and J dropped 7 bases, with 14 bases sitting between them. The DNA of the CDR3 is TGTGCCAGCAGCTTAACTACCAGGGCGAACGGGGAGCTGTTTTTT. As protein: CASSLTTRANGELFF.

J is TRBJ2-1 and V is TRBV5-1; 8 bases match TRBD2. Trimming removed 1 base from V and 13 bases from J; junction bases left unmatched: 13. Germline V gene lookup returns CDR1 SGHRS and CDR2 YFSETQ. This CDR3 has 15 residues. The CDR3, as DNA: TGCGCCAGCAGCTTGCCCCCCGAAGCGGGAGTACCACAGTTCTTC. It encodes CASSLPPEAGVPQFF.

The V and J genes are TRBV19 and TRBJ1-1; 9 bases map to TRBD1. The CDR3 loop spans 14 amino acids. Looked up from germline, CDR1 is LNHDA and CDR2 is SQIVND (reference sequence). V gave up 4 bases and J gave up 7 bases; unmatched junction bases: 7. The CDR3 sequence: CASSRQGGLGEAFF. DNA for the CDR3: TGTGCCAGTAGTAGACAGGGGGGATTGGGTGAAGCTTTCTTT.

The chain couples TRBV30 to TRBJ2-5; D is perhaps TRBD2 (6 bases). The CDR3 totals 12 residues. Germline V gene lookup returns CDR1 GTSNPN and CDR2 SVGIG (reference sequence). V was clipped by 1 base and J by 5 bases, with 8 bases between them. CDR3 sequence: CAWSGGVETQYF. In DNA, the CDR3 is TGTGCCTGGAGTGGGGGGGTTGAGACCCAGTACTTC.

In regard to this clone: Other DNA sequences in the sample encode the same CDR3. This chain uses TRBV24-1 with TRBJ2-7; D remains unclear. Trimming pared 3 bases from V and 0 bases from J, leaving 5 bases between. Germline V gene lookup returns CDR1 KGHDR and CDR2 SFDVKD. The length of the CDR3 is 13 residues. CDR3 DNA: TGTGCCACCAGTGATGTAGACTCCTACGAGCAGTACTTC. Amino acid sequence: CATSDVDSYEQYF.

This chain connects TRBV4-3 to TRBJ2-1; D unresolved. V lost 5 bases to trimming and J lost 9 bases, with 8 bases between them. CDR3 size: 11 residues. Germline CDR1 LGHNA, CDR2 YSLEER. CDR3 in DNA: TGCGCCAGCAGCGCGACGGGTGAGCAGTTCTTC. Translating gives CASSATGEQFF.